This TCR beta chain comes out of a study of blood T cell repertoires in COVID-19. At the level of the study: Samples representing acute and convalescent COVID-19 were sourced from the United States, Italy and Spain.

Data came from immunoSEQ multiplex PCR; TCRdb stores just in-frame clones and leaves some out. The repertoire consists of 130,000 or so clones, with around 79% occurring once and the leading ten covering roughly 4.9%. This clone was detected once. The TCR sequence derives from a woman in her 70s with COVID-19, enrolled during active disease. Sequenced: peripheral blood.

In DNA form, the CDR3 reads TGTGCCAGCAGCTTGGAGGGGACAGCGAACACCGGGGAGCTGTTTTTT. Its translation is CASSLEGTANTGELFF. V usage is TRBV5-5 and J usage is TRBJ2-2, with 7 bases aligning to TRBD1. CDR3 length: 16 residues. The germline V gene has CDR1 SGHKS and CDR2 YYEKEE (reference sequence). Germline trimming cut 0 bases from V and 0 bases from J; bases unmatched to any gene: 2.